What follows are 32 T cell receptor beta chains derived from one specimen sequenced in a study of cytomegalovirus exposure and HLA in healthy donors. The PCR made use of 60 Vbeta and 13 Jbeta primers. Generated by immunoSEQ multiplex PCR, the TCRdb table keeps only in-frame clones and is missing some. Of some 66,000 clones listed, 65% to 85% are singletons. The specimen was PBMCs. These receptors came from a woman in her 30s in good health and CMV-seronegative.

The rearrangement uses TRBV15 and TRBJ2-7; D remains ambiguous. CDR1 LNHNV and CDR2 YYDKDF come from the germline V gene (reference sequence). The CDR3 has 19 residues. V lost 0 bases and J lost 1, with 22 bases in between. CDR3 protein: CATSRDRSGVSVMSYEQYF. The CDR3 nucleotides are TGTGCCACCAGCAGAGACCGTTCCGGTGTGAGTGTAATGTCCTACGAGCAGTACTTC.

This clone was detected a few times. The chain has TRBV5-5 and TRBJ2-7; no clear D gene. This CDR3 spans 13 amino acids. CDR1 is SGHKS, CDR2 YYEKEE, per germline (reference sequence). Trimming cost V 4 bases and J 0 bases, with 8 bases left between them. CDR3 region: CASSSQDSYEQYF. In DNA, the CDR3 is TGTGCCAGCAGCAGCCAGGACTCCTACGAGCAGTACTTC.

In DNA, the CDR3 is TGTGCCAGCAGTCCCCGAGACAGGGCTTTGACTTTC. Translating gives CASSPRDRALTF. This sequence joins TRBV28 and TRBJ2-6, with 7 bases aligning to TRBD1. CDR1 and CDR2 (germline): MDHEN, SYDVKM. V lost 5 bases and J lost 17; bases outside the gene matches: 9. CDR3 length equals 12 residues. The complete variable domain, with remaining parts taken from reference TRBV28 and TRBJ2-6, reads DVKVTQSSRYLVKRTGEKVFLECVQDMDHENMFWYRQDPGLGLRLIYFSYDVKMKEKGDIPEGYSVSREKKERFSLILESASTNQTSMYLCASSPRDRALTFGAGSRLTVL.

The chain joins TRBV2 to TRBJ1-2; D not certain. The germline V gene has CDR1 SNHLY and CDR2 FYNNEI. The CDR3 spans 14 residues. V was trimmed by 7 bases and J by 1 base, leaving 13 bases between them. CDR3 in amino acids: CASKDQAINYGYTF. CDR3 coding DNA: TGTGCCAGCAAAGACCAGGCGATTAACTATGGCTACACCTTC.

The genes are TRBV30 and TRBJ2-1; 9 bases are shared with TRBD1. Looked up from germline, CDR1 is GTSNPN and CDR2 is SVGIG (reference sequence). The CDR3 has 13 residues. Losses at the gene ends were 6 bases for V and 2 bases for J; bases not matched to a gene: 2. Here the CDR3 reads CACRQGAYNEQFF. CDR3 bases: TGTGCCTGCCGACAGGGGGCCTACAATGAGCAGTTCTTC. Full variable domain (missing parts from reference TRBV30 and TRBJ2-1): SQTIHQWPATLVQPVGSPLSLECTVEGTSNPNLYWYRQAAGRGLQLLFYSVGIGQISSEVPQNLSASRPQDRQFILSSKKLLLSDSGFYLCACRQGAYNEQFFGPGTRLTVL.

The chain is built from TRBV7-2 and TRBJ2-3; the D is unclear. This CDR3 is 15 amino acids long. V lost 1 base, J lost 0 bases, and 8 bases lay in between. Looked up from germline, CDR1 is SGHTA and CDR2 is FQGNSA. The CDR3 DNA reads TGTGCCAGCAGCTTAGACTATACTAGCACAGATACGCAGTATTTT. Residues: CASSLDYTSTDTQYF.

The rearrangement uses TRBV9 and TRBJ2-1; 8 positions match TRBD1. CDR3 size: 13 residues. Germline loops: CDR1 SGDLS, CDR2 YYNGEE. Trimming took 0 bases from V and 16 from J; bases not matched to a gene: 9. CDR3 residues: CASSVDQGAPTFF. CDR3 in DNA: TGTGCCAGCAGCGTAGACCAGGGGGCGCCGACATTCTTC. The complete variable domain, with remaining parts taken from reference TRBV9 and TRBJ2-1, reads DSGVTQTPKHLITATGQRVTLRCSPRSGDLSVYWYQQSLDQGLQFLIQYYNGEERAKGNILERFSAQQFPDLHSELNLSSLELGDSALYFCASSVDQGAPTFFGPGTRLTVL.

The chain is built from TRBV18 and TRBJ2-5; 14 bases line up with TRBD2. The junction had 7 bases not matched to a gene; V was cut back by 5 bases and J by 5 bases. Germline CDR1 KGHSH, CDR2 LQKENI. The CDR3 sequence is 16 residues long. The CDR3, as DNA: TGTGCCAGCTCATCGGGACTAGCGGGGGCCCAGGAGACCCAGTACTTC. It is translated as CASSSGLAGAQETQYF.

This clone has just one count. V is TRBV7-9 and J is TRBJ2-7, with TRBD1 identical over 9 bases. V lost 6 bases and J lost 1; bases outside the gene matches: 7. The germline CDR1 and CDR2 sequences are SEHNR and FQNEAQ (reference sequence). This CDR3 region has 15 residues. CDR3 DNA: TGTGCCAGCAGGGGCCGGACAGGGGAATCCTACGAGCAGTACTTC. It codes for CASRGRTGESYEQYF.

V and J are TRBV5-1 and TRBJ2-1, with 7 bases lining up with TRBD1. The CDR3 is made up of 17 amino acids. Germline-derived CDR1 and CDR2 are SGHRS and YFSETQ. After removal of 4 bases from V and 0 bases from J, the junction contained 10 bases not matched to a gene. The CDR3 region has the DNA TGCGCCAGCAGCCTAGGCTTGACAGGGCTCTCCTACAATGAGCAGTTCTTC. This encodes CASSLGLTGLSYNEQFF.

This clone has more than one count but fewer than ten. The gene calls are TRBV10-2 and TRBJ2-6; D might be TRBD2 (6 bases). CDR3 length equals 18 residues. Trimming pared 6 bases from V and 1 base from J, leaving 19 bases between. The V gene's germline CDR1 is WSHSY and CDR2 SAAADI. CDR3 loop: CASSLGRPQSSGANVLTF. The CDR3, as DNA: TGCGCCAGCAGCCTAGGGAGGCCACAATCTTCTGGGGCCAACGTCCTGACTTTC.

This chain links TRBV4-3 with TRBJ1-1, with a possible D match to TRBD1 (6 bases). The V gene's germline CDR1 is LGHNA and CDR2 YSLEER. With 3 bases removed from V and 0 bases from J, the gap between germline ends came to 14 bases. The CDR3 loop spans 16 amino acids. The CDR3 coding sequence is TGCGCCAGCAGCCAGGCCCCGGGACATCTGAACACTGAAGCTTTCTTT. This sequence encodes CASSQAPGHLNTEAFF.

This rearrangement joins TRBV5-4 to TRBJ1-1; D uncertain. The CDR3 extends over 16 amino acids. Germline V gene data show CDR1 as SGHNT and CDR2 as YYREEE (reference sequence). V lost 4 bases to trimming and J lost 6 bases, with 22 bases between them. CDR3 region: CASSPEHAGTRAEAFF. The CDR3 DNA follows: TGTGCCAGCAGCCCGGAACACGCGGGTACGAGGGCTGAAGCTTTCTTT.

CDR3 nucleotides: TGCGCCAGCAGTCCAGGCTTCTTCTCTGGAAACACCATATATTTT. Protein product: CASSPGFFSGNTIYF. This chain joins TRBV10-1 and TRBJ1-3; no definite D call. Germline values: CDR1 WNHNN, CDR2 SYGVQD (reference sequence). V was clipped by 5 bases and J by 0 bases, with 11 bases between them. This CDR3 contains 15 residues.

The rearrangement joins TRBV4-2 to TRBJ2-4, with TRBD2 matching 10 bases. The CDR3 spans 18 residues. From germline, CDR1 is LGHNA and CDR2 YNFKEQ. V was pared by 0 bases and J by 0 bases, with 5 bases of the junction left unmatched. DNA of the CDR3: TGTGCCAGCAGCCAAGAAGGAATAGCGGGGGGAGCCAAAAACATTCAGTACTTC. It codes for CASSQEGIAGGAKNIQYF.

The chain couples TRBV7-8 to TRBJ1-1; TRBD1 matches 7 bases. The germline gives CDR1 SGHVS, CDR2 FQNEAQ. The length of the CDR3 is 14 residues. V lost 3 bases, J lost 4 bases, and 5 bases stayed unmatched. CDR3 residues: CASSFGGGSTEAFF. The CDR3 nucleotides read TGTGCCAGCAGCTTCGGAGGGGGCAGCACTGAAGCTTTCTTT.

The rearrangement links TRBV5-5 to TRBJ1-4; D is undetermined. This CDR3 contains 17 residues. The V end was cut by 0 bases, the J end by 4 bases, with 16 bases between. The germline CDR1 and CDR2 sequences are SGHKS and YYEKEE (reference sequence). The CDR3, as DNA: TGTGCCAGCAGCTTGGCCATTCTTCGGGGAGGTAATGAAAAACTGTTTTTT. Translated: CASSLAILRGGNEKLFF.

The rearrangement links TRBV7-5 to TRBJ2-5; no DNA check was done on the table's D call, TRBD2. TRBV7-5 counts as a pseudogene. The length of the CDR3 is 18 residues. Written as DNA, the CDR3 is TGTGCCAGAAGCGTCCGACTAGCGGGGGCCCTTTTCCAAGAGACCCAGTACTTC. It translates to CARSVRLAGALFQETQYF.

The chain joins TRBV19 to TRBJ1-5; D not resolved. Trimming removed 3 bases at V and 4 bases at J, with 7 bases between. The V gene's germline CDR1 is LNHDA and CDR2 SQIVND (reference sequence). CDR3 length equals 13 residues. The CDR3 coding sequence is TGTGCCAGTAGTATCGACGGGAATCAGCCCCAGCATTTT. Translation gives CASSIDGNQPQHF.

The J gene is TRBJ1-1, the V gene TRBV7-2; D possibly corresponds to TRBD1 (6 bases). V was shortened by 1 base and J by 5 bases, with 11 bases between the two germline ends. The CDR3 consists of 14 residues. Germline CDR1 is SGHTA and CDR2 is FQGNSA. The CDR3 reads CASSLGTVVTEAFF. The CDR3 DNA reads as TGTGCCAGCAGCTTAGGGACAGTGGTGACTGAAGCTTTCTTT.

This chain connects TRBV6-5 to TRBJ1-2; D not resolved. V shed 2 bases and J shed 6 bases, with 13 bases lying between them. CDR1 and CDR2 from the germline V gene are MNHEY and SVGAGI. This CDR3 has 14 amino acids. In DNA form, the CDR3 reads TGTGCCAGCAGTTACCCACGGGATCCCAATGGCTACACCTTC. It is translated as CASSYPRDPNGYTF.

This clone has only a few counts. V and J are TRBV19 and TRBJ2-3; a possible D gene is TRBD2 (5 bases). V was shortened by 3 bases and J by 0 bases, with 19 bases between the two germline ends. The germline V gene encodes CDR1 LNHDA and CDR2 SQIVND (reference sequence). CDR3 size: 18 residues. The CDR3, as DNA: TGTGCCAGTAGTATTTCGAGGGCCAGGAAAGGGAGCACAGATACGCAGTATTTT. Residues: CASSISRARKGSTDTQYF.

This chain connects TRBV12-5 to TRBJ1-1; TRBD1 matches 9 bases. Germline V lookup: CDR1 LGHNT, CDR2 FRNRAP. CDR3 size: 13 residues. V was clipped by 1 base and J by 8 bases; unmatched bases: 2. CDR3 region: CASGLADRGEAFF. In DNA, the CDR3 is TGTGCTAGTGGTTTGGCGGACAGGGGAGAAGCTTTCTTT.

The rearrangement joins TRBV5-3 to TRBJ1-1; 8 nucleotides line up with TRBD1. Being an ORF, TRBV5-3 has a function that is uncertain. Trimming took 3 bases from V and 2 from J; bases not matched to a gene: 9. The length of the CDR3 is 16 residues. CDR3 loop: CARSWAAAGGNTEAFF. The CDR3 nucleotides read TGTGCCAGAAGCTGGGCGGCGGCAGGGGGCAACACTGAAGCTTTCTTT.

The CDR3 sequence is CASSSGQNNEQFF. CDR3 nucleotides: TGTGCCAGCAGCTCGGGACAGAACAATGAGCAGTTCTTC. The chain employs TRBV11-1 and TRBJ2-1, with TRBD1 matching 7 bases. Germline assignment: CDR1 SGHAT and CDR2 FQDESV (reference sequence). With V trimmed by 4 bases and J by 5 bases, 2 bases remained unmatched. This CDR3 is built from 13 residues.

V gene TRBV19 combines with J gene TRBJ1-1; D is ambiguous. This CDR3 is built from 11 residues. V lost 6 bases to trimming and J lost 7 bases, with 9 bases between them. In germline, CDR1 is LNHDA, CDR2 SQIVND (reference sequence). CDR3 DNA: TGTGCCAGTAGCGCGGCCAGTGAAGCTTTCTTT. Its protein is CASSAASEAFF.

In DNA, the CDR3 is TGTGCCAGCACTAGGACAGGGAACGAAAAACTGTTTTTT. Protein sequence: CASTRTGNEKLFF. The rearrangement links TRBV2 to TRBJ1-4; 8 bases match TRBD1. CDR3 length: 13 amino acids. Trimming cost V 7 bases and J 8 bases; bases outside gene matches: 6. Looked up from germline, CDR1 is SNHLY and CDR2 is FYNNEI. Supplemented by reference TRBV2 and TRBJ1-4, the full variable domain reads EPEVTQTPSHQVTQMGQEVILRCVPISNHLYFYWYRQILGQKVEFLVSFYNNEISEKSEIFDDQFSVERPDGSNFTLKIRSTKLEDSAMYFCASTRTGNEKLFFGSGTQLSVL.

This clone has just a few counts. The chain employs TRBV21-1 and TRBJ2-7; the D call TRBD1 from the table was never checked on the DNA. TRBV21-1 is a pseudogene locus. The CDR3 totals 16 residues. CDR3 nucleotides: TGTGCCAGCATCCCAATGTCGCGCAGGAACCCCTACGAGCAGTACTTC. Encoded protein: CASIPMSRRNPYEQYF.

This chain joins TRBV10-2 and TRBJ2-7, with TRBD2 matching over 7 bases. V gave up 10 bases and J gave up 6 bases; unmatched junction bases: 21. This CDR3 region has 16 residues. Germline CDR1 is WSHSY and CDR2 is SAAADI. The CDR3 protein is CATPGVGGDVWGEQYF. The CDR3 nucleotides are TGCGCCACCCCGGGTGTGGGAGGGGATGTATGGGGCGAGCAGTACTTC.

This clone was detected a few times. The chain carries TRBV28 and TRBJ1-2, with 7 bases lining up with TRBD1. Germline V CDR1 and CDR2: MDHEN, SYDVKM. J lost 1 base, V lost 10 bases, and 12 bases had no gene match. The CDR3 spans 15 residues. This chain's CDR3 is CAIDPRGNINYGYTF. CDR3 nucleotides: TGTGCCATCGACCCCAGGGGGAACATTAACTATGGCTACACCTTC.

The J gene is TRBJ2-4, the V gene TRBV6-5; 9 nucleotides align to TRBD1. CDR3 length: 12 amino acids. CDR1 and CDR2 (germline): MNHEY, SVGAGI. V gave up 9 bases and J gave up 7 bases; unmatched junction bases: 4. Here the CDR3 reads CASKTGGNIQYF. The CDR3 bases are TGTGCCAGTAAGACAGGGGGGAACATTCAGTACTTC.

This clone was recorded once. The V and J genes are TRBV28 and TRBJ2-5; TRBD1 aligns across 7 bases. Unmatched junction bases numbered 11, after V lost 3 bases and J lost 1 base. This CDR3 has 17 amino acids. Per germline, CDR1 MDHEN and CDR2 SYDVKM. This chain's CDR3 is CASSFPRPGDSQETQYF. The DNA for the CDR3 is TGTGCCAGCAGTTTCCCGCGACCCGGGGACAGCCAAGAGACCCAGTACTTC.